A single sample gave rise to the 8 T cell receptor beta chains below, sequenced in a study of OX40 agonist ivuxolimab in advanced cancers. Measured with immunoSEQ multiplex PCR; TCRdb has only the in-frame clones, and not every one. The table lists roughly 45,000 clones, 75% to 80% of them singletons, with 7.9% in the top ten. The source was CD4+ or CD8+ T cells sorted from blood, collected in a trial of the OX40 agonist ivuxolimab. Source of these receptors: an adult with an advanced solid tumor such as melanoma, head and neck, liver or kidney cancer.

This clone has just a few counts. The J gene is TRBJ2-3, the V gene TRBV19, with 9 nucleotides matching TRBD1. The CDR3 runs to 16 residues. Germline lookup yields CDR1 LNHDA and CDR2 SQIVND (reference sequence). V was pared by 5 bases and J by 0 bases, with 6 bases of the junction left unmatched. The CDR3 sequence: CASSPGQGRSTDTQYF. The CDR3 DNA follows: TGTGCCAGTAGTCCCGGACAGGGGAGGAGCACAGATACGCAGTATTTT.

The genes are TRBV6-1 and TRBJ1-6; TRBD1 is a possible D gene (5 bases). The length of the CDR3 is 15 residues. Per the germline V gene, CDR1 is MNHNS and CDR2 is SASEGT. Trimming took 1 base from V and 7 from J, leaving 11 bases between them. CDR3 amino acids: CASSEVLGTNSPLHF. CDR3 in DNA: TGTGCCAGCAGTGAAGTTCTGGGGACGAATTCACCCCTCCACTTT.

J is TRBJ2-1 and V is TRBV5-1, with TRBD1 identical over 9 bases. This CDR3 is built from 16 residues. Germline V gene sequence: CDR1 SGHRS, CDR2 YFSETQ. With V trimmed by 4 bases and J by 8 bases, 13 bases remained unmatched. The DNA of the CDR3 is TGCGCCAGCAGCGGGACCGGGACAGGGAGAGAGGATGAGCAGTTCTTC. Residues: CASSGTGTGREDEQFF.

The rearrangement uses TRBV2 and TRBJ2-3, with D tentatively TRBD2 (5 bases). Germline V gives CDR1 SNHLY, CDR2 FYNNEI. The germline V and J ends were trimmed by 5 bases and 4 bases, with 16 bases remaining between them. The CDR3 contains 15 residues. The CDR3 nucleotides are TGTGCCAGCAGTCCCATGGGAGAAGCAGCAGATACGCAGTATTTT. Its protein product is CASSPMGEAADTQYF.

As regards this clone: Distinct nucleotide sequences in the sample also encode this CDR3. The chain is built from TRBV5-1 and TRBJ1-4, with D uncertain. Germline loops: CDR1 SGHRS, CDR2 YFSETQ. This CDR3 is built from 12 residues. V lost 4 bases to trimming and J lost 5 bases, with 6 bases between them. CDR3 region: CASSLTNEKLFF. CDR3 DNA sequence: TGCGCCAGCAGCCTAACCAATGAAAAACTGTTTTTT.

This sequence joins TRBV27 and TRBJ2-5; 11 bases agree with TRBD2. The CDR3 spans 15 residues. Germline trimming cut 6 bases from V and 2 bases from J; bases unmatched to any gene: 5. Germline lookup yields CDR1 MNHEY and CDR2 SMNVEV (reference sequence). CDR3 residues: CASSPGLAVQETQYF. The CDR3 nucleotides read TGTGCCAGCAGCCCGGGACTAGCGGTACAAGAGACCCAGTACTTC.

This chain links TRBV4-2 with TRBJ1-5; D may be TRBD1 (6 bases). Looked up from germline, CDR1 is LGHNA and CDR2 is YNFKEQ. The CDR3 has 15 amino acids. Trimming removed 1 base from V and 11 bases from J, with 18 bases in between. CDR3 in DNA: TGTGCCAGCAGCCAAGCCCTCAGGGGCCGACCGACCCAGCATTTT. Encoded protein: CASSQALRGRPTQHF.

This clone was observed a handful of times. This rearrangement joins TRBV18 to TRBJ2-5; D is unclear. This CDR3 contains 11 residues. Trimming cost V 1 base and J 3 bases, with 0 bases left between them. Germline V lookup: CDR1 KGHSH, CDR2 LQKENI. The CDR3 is CASSPQETQYF. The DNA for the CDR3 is TGTGCCAGCTCACCACAAGAGACCCAGTACTTC.